Below, 19 T cell receptor beta chains from the same sample are listed, as sequenced in a study of shared clonotypes between healthy human individuals. TCRdb's table, derived via immunoSEQ multiplex PCR, lists solely in-frame clones and lacks some. The table has roughly 2 million clones, 95% seen once. The sample was naive CD4+ T cells sorted from blood. The subset denotes: CD45RA+ positively selected. The receptors here all came from a young man in good health.

Worth noting for this clone: One end of the junction varies from germline; a read error may be responsible. V and J are TRBV7-9 and TRBJ2-2; D not certain. The germline V gene has CDR1 SEHNR and CDR2 FQNEAQ (reference sequence). The CDR3 contains 11 residues. The DNA for the CDR3 is TGTGCCAGCAGCGGCCCTGGGGTGCTGTTTTTT. Amino acid sequence: CASSGPGVLFF.

This clone occurred once. The V gene is TRBV5-6, the J gene TRBJ2-7, with D hard to call. The V gene's germline CDR1 is SGHDT and CDR2 YYEEEE. The length of the CDR3 is 12 residues. The ends were cut back, 1 base at V and 6 bases at J, with 8 bases in the middle. CDR3 residues: CASSLWVGEQYF. Written as DNA, the CDR3 is TGTGCCAGCAGCTTGTGGGTAGGCGAGCAGTACTTC.

The V call is TRBV10-2, the J call TRBJ2-7; 8 positions match TRBD2. This CDR3 region has 15 residues. CDR1 is WSHSY, CDR2 SAAADI, per germline. Losses at the gene ends were 5 bases for V and 3 bases for J; bases not matched to a gene: 9. CDR3 in DNA: TGCGCCAGCAGTCCGGGGAGCGGGAGATTCTACGAGCAGTACTTC. Protein product: CASSPGSGRFYEQYF.

The chain carries TRBV25-1 and TRBJ1-1; D not certain. V dropped 5 bases and J dropped 2 bases, with 6 bases sitting between them. The germline V gene encodes CDR1 MGHDK and CDR2 SYGVNS. This CDR3 has 12 residues. DNA of the CDR3: TGTGCCAGCAGTAGACTCAACACTGAAGCTTTCTTT. Its translation: CASSRLNTEAFF.

This rearrangement joins TRBV29-1 to TRBJ2-5; TRBD2 agrees at 14 bases. The V gene end was trimmed by 4 bases and the J gene end by 10 bases; junction bases not matched to a gene: 5. From germline, CDR1 is SQVTM and CDR2 ANQGSEA. CDR3 size: 13 residues. The CDR3 is CSVGLAGGSGQYF. Here the CDR3 DNA reads TGCAGCGTTGGACTAGCGGGAGGGTCTGGCCAGTACTTC.

V usage is TRBV29-1 and J usage is TRBJ2-7; 13 nucleotides agree with TRBD2. The germline gives CDR1 SQVTM, CDR2 ANQGSEA. The CDR3 is 15 residues long. The J segment lost 5 bases and the V segment lost 6 bases, leaving 10 bases of the junction unmatched. This CDR3 is CSVGLAGVYGDEQYF. DNA of the CDR3: TGCAGCGTCGGACTAGCGGGAGTTTACGGAGACGAGCAGTACTTC.

The CDR3 nucleotides read TGTGCCAGCAGCTCAACCCCCGGGACGCCTTACTACGAGCAGTACTTC. Protein: CASSSTPGTPYYEQYF. The chain recombines TRBV5-6 with TRBJ2-7, with D perhaps being TRBD1 or TRBD2 (5 bases each). This CDR3 contains 16 residues. Trimming removed 3 bases at V and 3 bases at J, with 19 bases between. Germline-derived CDR1 and CDR2 are SGHDT and YYEEEE.

The J gene is TRBJ2-2, the V gene TRBV5-4; TRBD2 aligns across 11 bases. Trimming removed 3 bases from V and 4 bases from J; junction bases left unmatched: 5. The CDR3 has 16 residues. Germline assignment: CDR1 SGHNT and CDR2 YYREEE (reference sequence). The CDR3 reads CASSSTSGSFTGELFF. The DNA of the CDR3 is TGTGCCAGCAGCTCAACTAGCGGGAGTTTCACCGGGGAGCTGTTTTTT.

The V gene is TRBV2, the J gene TRBJ2-5; D gene unclear. CDR3 length: 13 residues. Trimming pared 7 bases from V and 2 bases from J, leaving 11 bases between. Germline lookup yields CDR1 SNHLY and CDR2 FYNNEI. The CDR3 sequence is CASNPGYQETQYF. Written as DNA, the CDR3 is TGTGCCAGCAATCCCGGATATCAAGAGACCCAGTACTTC.

This clone was detected a few times. The chain couples TRBV5-4 to TRBJ2-5, with D hard to call. The CDR3 is 13 amino acids. Trimming removed 3 bases from V and 2 bases from J, with 8 bases in between. CDR1 is SGHNT, CDR2 YYREEE, per germline (reference sequence). The CDR3 DNA follows: TGTGCCAGCAGCTCCTACCAGCAAGAGACCCAGTACTTC. It encodes CASSSYQQETQYF.

The chain uses TRBV5-1 and TRBJ2-2, with D possibly TRBD1 on 6 matching bases. The CDR3 has 17 residues. Trimming removed 0 bases at V and 2 bases at J, with 14 bases between. Germline CDR1 reads SGHRS; CDR2 reads YFSETQ. CDR3: CASSLAAAGTNTGELFF. CDR3 DNA sequence: TGCGCCAGCAGCTTGGCCGCGGCAGGGACAAACACCGGGGAGCTGTTTTTT.

The CDR3 region has the DNA TGTGCCTCTGATGGCAATGCGGGCACTGAAGCTTTCTTT. Amino acids: CASDGNAGTEAFF. The genes are TRBV30 and TRBJ1-1; D is unclear. Per the germline V gene, CDR1 is GTSNPN and CDR2 is SVGIG (reference sequence). Trimming pared 7 bases from V and 4 bases from J, leaving 16 bases between. There are 13 residues in the CDR3.

V is TRBV5-3 and J is TRBJ2-1; 10 bases are shared with TRBD2. TRBV5-3 is identified as an open reading frame with a role that is uncertain. The CDR3 runs to 15 residues. After removal of 3 bases from V and 7 bases from J, the junction contained 7 bases not matched to a gene. CDR3 loop: CARSSASGSFNEQFF. The CDR3 DNA reads TGTGCCAGAAGCTCGGCTAGCGGGAGTTTTAATGAGCAGTTCTTC.

The chain links TRBV7-2 to TRBJ2-7, with TRBD2 matching 12 bases. Germline CDR1 SGHTA, CDR2 FQGNSA. The length of the CDR3 is 18 residues. Unmatched junction bases numbered 10, after V lost 4 bases and J lost 0 bases. The CDR3 region is CASSSHRTSGTNSYEQYF. The CDR3 DNA reads TGTGCCAGCAGCTCCCATCGGACTAGCGGGACCAACTCCTACGAGCAGTACTTC.

The chain employs TRBV15 and TRBJ2-6; possibly TRBD1 for D (5 bases). V was cut by 0 bases and J by 2 bases, with 8 bases left in between. CDR3 size: 16 residues. In germline, CDR1 is LNHNV, CDR2 YYDKDF (reference sequence). CDR3 in amino acids: CATSRDPDTGANVLTF. The CDR3 coding sequence is TGTGCCACCAGCAGAGATCCGGACACTGGGGCCAACGTCCTGACTTTC.

This clone has only one observation. The gene calls are TRBV11-2 and TRBJ1-3, with D possibly being TRBD1 (6 bases). This CDR3 spans 18 amino acids. Trimming pared 5 bases from V and 0 bases from J, leaving 20 bases between. Germline assignment: CDR1 SGHAT and CDR2 FQNNGV. As DNA, the CDR3 is TGTGCCAGCAGCCCATCGCTTCACAGGGATTACTCTGGAAACACCATATATTTT. Its translation: CASSPSLHRDYSGNTIYF.

J is TRBJ1-5 and V is TRBV30; a possible D gene is TRBD1 (5 bases). This CDR3 contains 13 residues. The V and J ends lost 4 bases and 7 bases respectively, with 14 bases between them. Germline CDR1 reads GTSNPN; CDR2 reads SVGIG (reference sequence). The CDR3 coding sequence is TGTGCCTGGAACGGTGGGGGGGGACAGCCCCAGCATTTT. Its protein product is CAWNGGGGQPQHF.

The rearrangement joins TRBV27 to TRBJ2-1; the match to TRBD1 covers 7 bases. Per the germline V gene, CDR1 is MNHEY and CDR2 is SMNVEV (reference sequence). Losses at the gene ends were 6 bases for V and 2 bases for J; bases not matched to a gene: 7. The CDR3 totals 15 residues. As DNA, the CDR3 is TGTGCCAGCAGATCCGGGACAGTTACCTACAATGAGCAGTTCTTC. It specifies CASRSGTVTYNEQFF.

Regarding this clone: Other DNA sequences of this sample code for an identical CDR3. The chain has TRBV7-9 and TRBJ2-7; 9 positions agree with TRBD1. J was trimmed by 2 bases and V by 5 bases; bases with no gene match: 4. This CDR3 is 14 amino acids long. Germline V gene lookup returns CDR1 SEHNR and CDR2 FQNEAQ (reference sequence). The CDR3 region is CASSLTGGTYEQYF. In DNA, the CDR3 is TGTGCCAGCAGCCTGACAGGGGGAACCTACGAGCAGTACTTC.